The 28 T cell receptor beta chains listed next were all sequenced from one sample in a study of metastatic and nonmetastatic thyroid tumors. MiXCR was used by TCRdb to re-call the PCR reads. Found here are about 33,000 clones, around 15% of them singletons; the top ten hold 4% to 5%. Thyroid surgery had not been preceded by any treatment in any patient. The sequenced sample consisted of blood. The receptor set was obtained from a female donor with papillary thyroid cancer or a benign thyroid nodule (not recorded which). Some clones in this sample may be carry-over from other donors' samples.

This clone was seen repeatedly, ten times or more. The rearrangement joins TRBV11-3 to TRBJ2-5; 14 bases agree with TRBD2. V shed 5 bases and J 3 bases; nucleotides not matched to a gene: 8. The CDR3 extends over 17 amino acids. Germline loops: CDR1 SGHNT, CDR2 YENEEA. CDR3: CASSRTSGRYREETQYF. The CDR3 DNA is TGTGCCAGCAGCCGGACTAGCGGGAGGTACAGGGAAGAGACCCAGTACTTC.

This clone has a count of ten or more. In DNA, the CDR3 is TGTGCCAGCAGTTTCTTCGGAGATTTCTCCGGGGAGCTGTTTTTT. Its translation is CASSFFGDFSGELFF. The chain uses TRBV28 and TRBJ2-2; D call uncertain. V was clipped by 3 bases and J by 6 bases, with 14 bases between them. The CDR3 runs 15 residues. CDR1 and CDR2 from the germline V gene are MDHEN and SYDVKM.

In this sample, this clone turned up many times. The gene calls are TRBV20-1 and TRBJ2-7, with D tentatively TRBD2 (7 bases). CDR3 length equals 13 residues. Germline CDR1 is DFQATT and CDR2 is SNEGSKA (reference sequence). V dropped 6 bases and J dropped 7 bases, with 19 bases sitting between them. The CDR3 is CSATGGPLGEQYF. CDR3 in DNA: TGCAGTGCCACGGGGGGCCCCCTAGGGGAGCAGTACTTC.

This clone was counted ten times or more. This chain links TRBV12-3 or TRBV12-4 with TRBJ2-5, with 11 nucleotides matching TRBD1. The CDR3 consists of 15 residues. V trimming: 6 bases; J trimming: 5 bases; junction bases outside the gene matches: 8. This CDR3 is CASSLGQGGGETQYF. CDR3 bases: TGTGCCAGCAGCCTGGGACAGGGGGGAGGGGAGACCCAGTACTTC.

This clone was recorded at least ten times. The rearrangement joins TRBV5-1 to TRBJ2-2, with 8 bases identical to TRBD1. This CDR3 spans 15 amino acids. The ends lost 4 bases at V and 1 base at J; junction bases unmatched: 3. Germline V lookup: CDR1 SGHRS, CDR2 YFSETQ. The CDR3 loop is CASSQDRENTGELFF. The CDR3 bases are TGCGCCAGCAGCCAGGACAGGGAGAACACCGGGGAGCTGTTTTTT.

This clone was seen many times. For the CDR3, the DNA is TGTGCCAGCAGTGAACTGCTCCAAGAGACCCAGTACTTC. Residues: CASSELLQETQYF. The V call is TRBV6-1, the J call TRBJ2-5; D unresolved. This CDR3 region has 13 residues. Per the germline V gene, CDR1 is MNHNS and CDR2 is SASEGT. V was shortened by 2 bases and J by 1 base, with 5 bases between the two germline ends.

Remarks on this clone: At the DNA level, this CDR3 is encoded by other sequences in the same sample as well. The chain is built from TRBV5-1 and TRBJ2-5; D remains unclear. Germline V gene sequence: CDR1 SGHRS, CDR2 YFSETQ. CDR3 size: 13 residues. The germline V and J ends were trimmed by 1 base and 2 bases, with 6 bases remaining between them. CDR3 amino acids: CASSLRGQETQYF. DNA for the CDR3: TGCGCCAGCAGCTTGCGTGGACAAGAGACCCAGTACTTC.

This clone appeared many times. V usage is TRBV5-8 and J usage is TRBJ1-1; 9 nucleotides match TRBD1. The CDR3 is made up of 15 amino acids. J gave up 3 bases and V 4 bases, and 7 bases lay outside the gene matches. Germline V gives CDR1 SGHTS, CDR2 YDEGEE. The CDR3 region has the DNA TGTGCCAGCAGCGTACAGGGGGCGGCGGACACTGAAGCTTTCTTT. It yields the protein CASSVQGAADTEAFF.

This clone was observed many times. The chain combines TRBV20-1 with TRBJ2-5, with TRBD2 identical over 7 bases. Germline CDR1 is DFQATT and CDR2 is SNEGSKA (reference sequence). The CDR3 has 11 residues. V was pared by 4 bases and J by 8 bases, with 4 bases of the junction left unmatched. Here the CDR3 DNA reads TGCAGTGCTAACCCGGGGGGTACCCAGTACTTC. It is translated as CSANPGGTQYF.

The chain links TRBV20-1 to TRBJ2-1; 10 bases align to TRBD2. With V trimmed by 5 bases and J by 5 bases, 9 bases remained unmatched. Germline CDR1 reads DFQATT; CDR2 reads SNEGSKA (reference sequence). The CDR3 is made up of 15 amino acids. Here the CDR3 reads CSAAPGLASDNEQFF. For the CDR3, the DNA is TGCAGTGCTGCCCCGGGACTAGCGTCAGACAATGAGCAGTTCTTC.

This clone was counted only a few times. Possible read error: a much larger clone is one base away. The sample has other DNA sequences that encode this CDR3 too. V gene TRBV10-1 combines with J gene TRBJ2-2, with TRBD1 identical over 7 bases. This CDR3 has 13 amino acids. Germline CDR1 and CDR2: WNHNN and SYGVQD (reference sequence). The chain's CDR3 is CASTGTEAGELFF. CDR3 nucleotide sequence: TGCGCCAGCACCGGGACAGAGGCCGGGGAACTGTTTTTT.

This chain links TRBV20-1 with TRBJ2-3; D gene unclear. CDR1 is DFQATT and CDR2 is SNEGSKA in the germline V gene (reference sequence). CDR3 length: 15 amino acids. V was trimmed by 5 bases and J by 2 bases, leaving 17 bases between them. The CDR3 protein is CSALSRTWITDTQYF. CDR3 nucleotide sequence: TGCAGTGCTCTATCCCGCACATGGATCACAGATACGCAGTATTTT.

As concerns this clone: A read error may explain this, as a much larger clone is one base away. The V gene is TRBV11-3, the J gene TRBJ2-3; the match to TRBD1 covers 7 bases. This CDR3 region has 14 residues. V lost 5 bases, J lost 2 bases, and 4 bases stayed unmatched. Per germline, CDR1 SGHNT and CDR2 YENEEA. In DNA, the CDR3 is TGTGCCAGCAGCACAGGACAGGTCACAGATACGCAGTATTTT. Translation: CASSTGQVTDTQYF.

At least ten counts were recorded for this clone. The rearrangement joins TRBV6-2 or TRBV6-3 to TRBJ2-6; no reliable D call. V was trimmed by 9 bases and J by 1 base, leaving 4 bases between them. Per the germline V gene, CDR1 is MNHEY and CDR2 is SVGEGT. This CDR3 spans 12 amino acids. CDR3 coding DNA: TGTGCCAGTGTGTCTGGGGCCAACGTCCTGACTTTC. Translating gives CASVSGANVLTF.

This clone was seen ten or more times. V gene TRBV4-3 combines with J gene TRBJ1-5; D is unresolved. Trimming shortened V by 2 bases and J by 2 bases, and 10 bases separated the two germline ends. This CDR3 is built from 15 residues. Germline V gene sequence: CDR1 LGHNA, CDR2 YSLEER. For the CDR3, the DNA is TGCGCCAGCAGCCAACAACCCGGTGGCAATCAGCCCCAGCATTTT. As protein: CASSQQPGGNQPQHF.

This clone was observed many times. The chain uses TRBV5-5 and TRBJ1-1; D unclear. Germline V lookup: CDR1 SGHKS, CDR2 YYEKEE (reference sequence). This CDR3 is built from 14 residues. V gave up 2 bases and J gave up 1 base, with 9 bases separating them. CDR3 residues: CASSFGRQNTEAFF. The CDR3 region has the DNA TGTGCCAGCAGCTTCGGCAGACAGAACACTGAAGCTTTCTTT.

This clone was seen only once. J is TRBJ2-2 and V is TRBV11-2; maybe TRBD2 (5 bases). The CDR3 runs to 17 residues. The germline CDR1 and CDR2 sequences are SGHAT and FQNNGV. The V gene lost 0 bases and the J gene lost 2 bases, with 13 bases spanning the gap. The CDR3 coding sequence is TGTGCCAGCAGCTTAGAACTAGTAGGGTACAACACCGGGGAGCTGTTTTTT. Translating it yields CASSLELVGYNTGELFF.

The CDR3 here is CASSLQGGRETQYF. CDR3 nucleotides: TGTGCCAGCAGCTTACAGGGGGGACGAGAGACCCAGTACTTC. V is TRBV7-2 and J is TRBJ2-5; weak D call: TRBD1 (7 bases). V lost 2 bases and J 4 bases, leaving 11 bases between the germline ends. Germline V CDR1 and CDR2: SGHTA, FQGNSA. This CDR3 comprises 14 residues.

This clone has a handful of counts. This chain connects TRBV6-5 to TRBJ1-5, with 9 bases lining up with TRBD1. This CDR3 is 15 amino acids long. The germline gives CDR1 MNHEY, CDR2 SVGAGI. J gave up 10 bases and V 0 bases, and 7 bases lay outside the gene matches. The CDR3 sequence is CASSYSPTGGHPQHF. The CDR3 DNA is TGTGCCAGCAGTTACTCGCCTACAGGGGGCCATCCCCAGCATTTT.

This chain connects TRBV7-3 to TRBJ1-3; tentative D call: TRBD1 (5 bases). V lost 7 bases and J 2 bases, leaving 12 bases between the germline ends. Germline values: CDR1 SGHTA, CDR2 FQGTGA. There are 14 residues in the CDR3. CDR3 nucleotides: TGTGCCAGCATCTTCGCGACAGCTGGAAACACCATATATTTT. It is translated as CASIFATAGNTIYF.

This clone appeared many times. CDR3: CASSLGPSYGYTF. CDR3 bases: TGTGCCAGCAGCTTAGGCCCAAGCTATGGCTACACCTTC. The chain couples TRBV7-2 to TRBJ1-2, with unresolved D. Trimming took 1 base from V and 4 from J, leaving 7 bases between them. The CDR3 length is 13 residues. The germline CDR1 and CDR2 sequences are SGHTA and FQGNSA.

Points on this clone: A much larger clonotype is one base distant, so this may be a read error. The chain couples TRBV12-3 or TRBV12-4 to TRBJ2-2; D is possibly TRBD1 or TRBD2 (6 bases each). CDR3 length: 18 amino acids. The V end was cut by 2 bases, the J end by 6 bases, with 22 bases between. The CDR3 here is CASSLIGGQDGPSGELFF. The DNA of the CDR3 is TGTGCCAGCAGTTTAATTGGGGGGCAGGATGGCCCCTCCGGGGAGCTGTTTTTT.

Many counts were recorded for this clone. This may be a read error, as it is one base from a much larger clone. The chain combines TRBV12-3 or TRBV12-4 with TRBJ2-1; D possibly corresponds to TRBD1 (6 bases). With 7 bases removed from V and 9 bases from J, the gap between germline ends came to 19 bases. There are 14 residues in the CDR3. CDR3 loop: CASIRDTSRGEQFF. CDR3 bases: TGTGCCAGCATCCGGGACACATCCCGGGGTGAGCAGTTCTTC.

This clone appeared many times. The V call is TRBV28, the J call TRBJ1-4; maybe TRBD1 (6 bases). The CDR3 length is 16 residues. Germline CDR1 and CDR2: MDHEN and SYDVKM. With 8 bases removed from V and 8 bases from J, the gap between germline ends came to 24 bases. The CDR3 loop is CASGRDISLIGEKLFF. The CDR3 nucleotides read TGTGCCAGCGGCCGGGACATCTCGCTCATTGGAGAAAAACTGTTTTTT.

A note on this clone: One junction end does not reproduce the germline sequence, and a read error may be involved. The V call is TRBV20-1, the J call TRBJ2-2; D is perhaps TRBD1 or TRBD2 (6 bases each). The CDR3 is made up of 16 amino acids. CDR1 is DFQATT and CDR2 is SNEGSKA in the germline V gene (reference sequence). CDR3 coding DNA: TGCAGTGCTAGTTTCTCGGGACGGGGGCCCACCTGGGAGCTGTTTTTT. Protein sequence: CSASFSGRGPTWELFF.

In this sample, this clone turned up many times. The genes are TRBV6-1 and TRBJ2-7; 11 bases agree with TRBD1. V lost 5 bases and J lost 9; bases outside the gene matches: 6. Germline assignment: CDR1 MNHNS and CDR2 SASEGT. This CDR3 spans 13 amino acids. The CDR3 DNA is TGTGCCAGCAGTCCCGGACAGGGGGCTCCGCAGTACTTC. This sequence encodes CASSPGQGAPQYF.

This rearrangement joins TRBV7-2 to TRBJ1-2, with D unclear. With 1 base removed from V and 8 bases from J, the gap between germline ends came to 17 bases. Germline assignment: CDR1 SGHTA and CDR2 FQGNSA. This CDR3 spans 15 amino acids. The CDR3: CASSLGNISVEGYTF. CDR3 coding DNA: TGTGCCAGCAGCTTAGGGAATATATCGGTGGAGGGCTACACCTTC. Variable domain in full (rest from reference TRBV7-2 and TRBJ1-2): GAGVSQSPSNKVTEKGKDVELRCDPISGHTALYWYRQSLGQGLEFLIYFQGNSAPDKSGLPSDRFSAERTGGSVSTLTIQRTQQEDSAVYLCASSLGNISVEGYTFGSGTRLTVV.

This clone was detected ten times or more. The V and J genes are TRBV20-1 and TRBJ2-1; 14 positions agree with TRBD2. With V trimmed by 6 bases and J by 10 bases, 8 bases remained unmatched. CDR1 DFQATT and CDR2 SNEGSKA come from the germline V gene (reference sequence). The length of the CDR3 is 14 residues. CDR3 in DNA: TGCAGTGCCGGGGGGACTAGCGGGAGAGGCGAGCAGTTCTTC. Its protein is CSAGGTSGRGEQFF.